These T cell receptor beta chains were read from a single sample in a study of blood T cell repertoires in COVID-19. TCRdb keeps only in-frame clones here, not all; method: immunoSEQ multiplex PCR. Here the sample spans about 170,000 clones, 80% to 90% being singletons. Sequencing was performed on PBMCs or T cells enriched from blood (not recorded which). Receptor source: a woman between 50 and 59 years old in a cohort exposed to, infected with or recovered from COVID-19 (not recorded which). The CDR3 runs from the conserved cysteine through the conserved F or W. The order of the fields is J gene, V gene, clone size, D gene, CDR3 DNA, CDR3 protein. D genes are given only for firm matches. Only some rows state a clone size, as once, few, many or a class for expanded clones.

J gene: TRBJ2-3; V gene: TRBV3-1/TRBV3-2; clone size: NA; D gene: TRBD1; CDR3 DNA: TGTGCCAGCAGCCGTACCGAGGGGGCCTGGGGCACAGATACGCAGTATTTT; CDR3 protein: CASSRTEGAWGTDTQYF
J gene: TRBJ1-3; V gene: TRBV28; clone size: NA; D gene: NA; CDR3 DNA: TGTGCCAGCAGACTTCGCCGTGATCACTCTGGAAACACCATATATTTT; CDR3 protein: CASRLRRDHSGNTIYF
J gene: TRBJ2-1; V gene: TRBV7-2; clone size: few; D gene: TRBD2; CDR3 DNA: TGTGCCAGCAGCCCAGGGACTAGCGGGTACAATGAGCAGTTCTTC; CDR3 protein: CASSPGTSGYNEQFF
J gene: TRBJ2-7; V gene: TRBV11-2; clone size: NA; D gene: NA; CDR3 DNA: TGTGCCAGCAGCTTAGATCTAGCGTCGGACTACGAGCAGTACTTC; CDR3 protein: CASSLDLASDYEQYF
J gene: TRBJ2-3; V gene: TRBV3-1/TRBV3-2; clone size: NA; D gene: NA; CDR3 DNA: TGTGCCAGCAGCCAAGGACTGGGGGACTTTAGCACAGATACGCAGTATTTT; CDR3 protein: CASSQGLGDFSTDTQYF
J gene: TRBJ1-4; V gene: TRBV14; clone size: many; D gene: NA; CDR3 DNA: TGTGCCAGCAGCCCGGATCGCCGGGGTGAAAAACTGTTTTTT; CDR3 protein: CASSPDRRGEKLFF
J gene: TRBJ2-2; V gene: TRBV3-1/TRBV3-2; clone size: NA; D gene: NA; CDR3 DNA: TGTGCCAGCAGCTACCGACAGGCTGAGAACACCGGGGAGCTGTTTTTT; CDR3 protein: CASSYRQAENTGELFF
J gene: TRBJ1-1; V gene: TRBV6-5; clone size: NA; D gene: TRBD1; CDR3 DNA: TGTGCCAGCACACGACCCGGGACAGGGAGTGAAGCTTTCTTT; CDR3 protein: CASTRPGTGSEAFF
J gene: TRBJ2-7; V gene: TRBV15; clone size: NA; D gene: NA; CDR3 DNA: TGTGCCACCAGCAGAGTCCCGGTCGGTTCCTACGAGCAGTACTTC; CDR3 protein: CATSRVPVGSYEQYF
J gene: TRBJ1-3; V gene: TRBV28; clone size: once; D gene: NA; CDR3 DNA: TGTGCCAGCAGTTTCCCGAGCTCTGGAAACACCATATATTTT; CDR3 protein: CASSFPSSGNTIYF
J gene: TRBJ2-5; V gene: TRBV19; clone size: NA; D gene: NA; CDR3 DNA: TGTGCCAGTATGGCGGAGATGGACAGTGAGACCCAGTACTTC; CDR3 protein: CASMAEMDSETQYF
J gene: TRBJ1-1; V gene: TRBV12-3/TRBV12-4; clone size: NA; D gene: TRBD1; CDR3 DNA: TGTGCCAGCAGTTTGCGACAGGGGACTGAAGCTTTCTTT; CDR3 protein: CASSLRQGTEAFF
J gene: TRBJ2-3; V gene: TRBV5-1; clone size: NA; D gene: TRBD1; CDR3 DNA: TGCGCCAGCAGCACGGACAGGGGTAGCACAGATACGCAGTATTTT; CDR3 protein: CASSTDRGSTDTQYF
J gene: TRBJ2-3; V gene: TRBV9; clone size: NA; D gene: TRBD1; CDR3 DNA: TGTGCCAGCAGCGTGACAGGGGGCGGGTTGGATACGCAGTATTTT; CDR3 protein: CASSVTGGGLDTQYF
J gene: TRBJ1-2; V gene: TRBV28; clone size: NA; D gene: NA; CDR3 DNA: TGTGCCAGCAGTTTCTATCCGGGGGTAGATTATGGCTACACCTTC; CDR3 protein: CASSFYPGVDYGYTF
J gene: TRBJ2-2; V gene: TRBV12-3/TRBV12-4; clone size: NA; D gene: NA; CDR3 DNA: TGTGCCAGTGGACAGTCGAACACCGGGGAGCTGTTTTTT; CDR3 protein: CASGQSNTGELFF
J gene: TRBJ1-1; V gene: TRBV9; clone size: few; D gene: NA; CDR3 DNA: TGTGCCAGCAGCGTAGGAGGAGAGAACACTGAAGCTTTCTTT; CDR3 protein: CASSVGGENTEAFF
J gene: TRBJ2-2; V gene: TRBV5-1; clone size: few; D gene: TRBD1; CDR3 DNA: TGCGCCAGCAGCCCCCGTCAGGGGGCGTTGACCGGGGAGCTGTTTTTT; CDR3 protein: CASSPRQGALTGELFF
J gene: TRBJ2-3; V gene: TRBV24-1; clone size: NA; D gene: TRBD1; CDR3 DNA: TGTGCCACCAGTGACGTTGGGACAGGGGGCATGGATACGCAGTATTTT; CDR3 protein: CATSDVGTGGMDTQYF
J gene: TRBJ2-5; V gene: TRBV19; clone size: NA; D gene: TRBD2; CDR3 DNA: TGTGCCAGTGCCCCGTGGAGCGGGGAGCTTGGAAAAGAGACCCAGTACTTC; CDR3 protein: CASAPWSGELGKETQYF
J gene: TRBJ2-4; V gene: TRBV19; clone size: NA; D gene: NA; CDR3 DNA: TGTGCCAGTAGTGATGGGGCGGTAGCCAAAAACATTCAGTACTTC; CDR3 protein: CASSDGAVAKNIQYF
J gene: TRBJ2-2; V gene: TRBV2; clone size: NA; D gene: NA; CDR3 DNA: TGTGCCAGCAGTTTAAGACAAAACACCGGGGAGCTGTTTTTT; CDR3 protein: CASSLRQNTGELFF
J gene: TRBJ2-3; V gene: TRBV14; clone size: NA; D gene: TRBD1; CDR3 DNA: TGTGCCAGCAGCCTAATACCGGGACAGGGTACAGATACGCAGTATTTT; CDR3 protein: CASSLIPGQGTDTQYF
J gene: TRBJ2-3; V gene: TRBV6-4; clone size: once; D gene: NA; CDR3 DNA: TGTGCCAGCAGTGAATGGAGCTTATCCACAGATACGCAGTATTTT; CDR3 protein: CASSEWSLSTDTQYF
J gene: TRBJ1-5; V gene: TRBV4-2; clone size: NA; D gene: TRBD1; CDR3 DNA: TGTGCCAGCAGCCGCGAACCCGGGACAGGGGTATTTCAGCCCCAGCATTTT; CDR3 protein: CASSREPGTGVFQPQHF
J gene: TRBJ1-1; V gene: TRBV11-3; clone size: NA; D gene: NA; CDR3 DNA: TGTGCCAGCAGCTTAGGAGTGGACACTGAAGCTTTCTTT; CDR3 protein: CASSLGVDTEAFF
J gene: TRBJ2-3; V gene: TRBV6-5; clone size: NA; D gene: NA; CDR3 DNA: TGTGCCAGCAGGGGATCCCTAGGGGACACAGATACGCAGTATTTT; CDR3 protein: CASRGSLGDTDTQYF
J gene: TRBJ2-1; V gene: TRBV6-1; clone size: NA; D gene: NA; CDR3 DNA: TGTGCCAGCAGTGAATCTATAAGTAACCCCTACAATGAGCAGTTCTTC; CDR3 protein: CASSESISNPYNEQFF
J gene: TRBJ1-5; V gene: TRBV28; clone size: NA; D gene: TRBD1; CDR3 DNA: TGTGCCAGCAGTTCGCCGGTCTTGGGACAGGCTAATCAGCCCCAGCATTTT; CDR3 protein: CASSSPVLGQANQPQHF
J gene: TRBJ1-2; V gene: TRBV18; clone size: few; D gene: NA; CDR3 DNA: TGTGCCAGCTCACCACCGGGGCTCTATGGCTACACCTTC; CDR3 protein: CASSPPGLYGYTF
J gene: TRBJ1-5; V gene: TRBV24-1; clone size: NA; D gene: NA; CDR3 DNA: TGTGCCACCAGTGAAGGAGGGTCAAAATATAGCAATCAGCCCCAGCATTTT; CDR3 protein: CATSEGGSKYSNQPQHF
J gene: TRBJ1-1; V gene: TRBV18; clone size: NA; D gene: NA; CDR3 DNA: TGTGCCAGCTCAGATTATAACAGGAATAAGAACACTGAAGCTTTCTTT; CDR3 protein: CASSDYNRNKNTEAFF
J gene: TRBJ2-2; V gene: TRBV7-2; clone size: NA; D gene: TRBD2; CDR3 DNA: TGTGCCAGCAGCCCCGGTAGCGGGCCGTTGACCGGGGAGCTGTTTTTT; CDR3 protein: CASSPGSGPLTGELFF
J gene: TRBJ1-5; V gene: TRBV12-3/TRBV12-4; clone size: NA; D gene: NA; CDR3 DNA: TGTGCCAGCAGTTTAACGGGGCAGCCCCAGCATTTT; CDR3 protein: CASSLTGQPQHF
J gene: TRBJ2-3; V gene: TRBV5-6; clone size: NA; D gene: NA; CDR3 DNA: TGTGCCACCCGCTACCTTACAGGGCGGACAGATACGCAGTATTTT; CDR3 protein: CATRYLTGRTDTQYF
J gene: TRBJ2-7; V gene: TRBV7-3; clone size: NA; D gene: NA; CDR3 DNA: TGTGCCAGCAGCTTAACGGATGGCGGTTACGAGCAGTACTTC; CDR3 protein: CASSLTDGGYEQYF
J gene: TRBJ2-3; V gene: TRBV5-4; clone size: NA; D gene: NA; CDR3 DNA: TGTGCCAGCAGCGAGGACACGACAGATACGCAGTATTTT; CDR3 protein: CASSEDTTDTQYF
J gene: TRBJ2-7; V gene: TRBV6-4; clone size: NA; D gene: TRBD1; CDR3 DNA: TGTGCCAGCAGTGACTCGGACCCCCGGGACAGGGGCTACGAGCAGTACTTC; CDR3 protein: CASSDSDPRDRGYEQYF
J gene: TRBJ2-7; V gene: TRBV28; clone size: NA; D gene: NA; CDR3 DNA: TGTGCCAGCAGTCCCATAGGGGGCACCCGGGAGTACGAGCAGTACTTC; CDR3 protein: CASSPIGGTREYEQYF
J gene: TRBJ1-6; V gene: TRBV28; clone size: NA; D gene: TRBD1; CDR3 DNA: TGTGCCAGCAGTCTAACCGGGACAGGGCCTTCTGGTAATTCACCCCTCCACTTT; CDR3 protein: CASSLTGTGPSGNSPLHF